The rows below give T cell receptor beta chains drawn from one sample of a study of T cells in Graves' hyperthyroidism and ophthalmopathy. MiXCR was run by TCRdb on the multiplex PCR reads, yielding one entry per CDR3 protein. The table includes about 640,000 distinct CDR3 sequences, about a fifth detected once. The sample taken for sequencing was blood. The receptors were sampled from a man younger than 45 with Graves' ophthalmopathy. The CDR3 runs from the conserved cysteine through the conserved F or W. Each record gives: J gene, clone size, V gene, D gene, CDR3 DNA, CDR3 protein. A D gene is named only where the DNA matches it firmly. Size tells how often a clone was seen (once, few, many) or the class of an expanded clone, and some rows leave it out.

j_call: TRBJ2-7
clone_size: few
v_call: TRBV5-6
d_call: TRBD1
cdr3_nt: TGTGCCAGCAGCCGGACAGGAGCTTTATCCTACGAGCAGTACTTC
cdr3_aa: CASSRTGALSYEQYF

j_call: TRBJ1-5
clone_size: -
v_call: TRBV4-1
d_call: -
cdr3_nt: TGCGCCAGCAGCCAATGGGAGGAGGATCAGCCCCAGCATTTT
cdr3_aa: CASSQWEEDQPQHF

j_call: TRBJ2-1
clone_size: many
v_call: TRBV11-2
d_call: -
cdr3_nt: TGTGCCAGCAGCTTTACCCCAGACTACAATGAGCAGTTCTTC
cdr3_aa: CASSFTPDYNEQFF

j_call: TRBJ1-6
clone_size: -
v_call: TRBV27
d_call: TRBD1
cdr3_nt: TGTGCCAGCAGTGTCAACAGGGGGCGTGGGTCACCCCTCCACTTT
cdr3_aa: CASSVNRGRGSPLHF

j_call: TRBJ2-3
clone_size: many
v_call: TRBV11-2
d_call: -
cdr3_nt: TGTGCCAGCAGCGTGAGCGACGGCACAGATACGCAGTATTTT
cdr3_aa: CASSVSDGTDTQYF

j_call: TRBJ1-4
clone_size: -
v_call: TRBV2
d_call: -
cdr3_nt: TGTGCCAGCAGTGAAGGGGGGCTGAGTGAAAAACTGTTTTTT
cdr3_aa: CASSEGGLSEKLFF

j_call: TRBJ2-3
clone_size: -
v_call: TRBV5-6
d_call: TRBD1
cdr3_nt: TGTGCCAGCAGTCTTTACGACAGGGGAACAGATACGCAGTATTTT
cdr3_aa: CASSLYDRGTDTQYF

j_call: TRBJ1-5
clone_size: many
v_call: TRBV2
d_call: -
cdr3_nt: TGTGCCAGCAAAGGGGATAGCAATCAGCCCCAGCATTTT
cdr3_aa: CASKGDSNQPQHF

j_call: TRBJ2-5
clone_size: -
v_call: TRBV9
d_call: TRBD2
cdr3_nt: TGTGCCAGCAGCGTAGCTCCTAGCGGGCAGGGGAAGGAGACCCAGTACTTC
cdr3_aa: CASSVAPSGQGKETQYF

j_call: TRBJ1-5
clone_size: many
v_call: TRBV11-2
d_call: -
cdr3_nt: TGTGCCAGCAGCAGGGAGAGCTTTCAGCCCCAGCATTTT
cdr3_aa: CASSRESFQPQHF

j_call: TRBJ1-1
clone_size: -
v_call: TRBV6-1
d_call: -
cdr3_nt: TGTGCCAGCAGGCAGGGCGGACCTGAAGCTTTCTTT
cdr3_aa: CASRQGGPEAFF